The following is a T cell receptor beta chain sequence with its context. This sample is part of a study of blood T cell repertoires in COVID-19. The germline gives CDR1 MNHEY, CDR2 SVGAGI. This CDR3 is built from 16 residues. V shed 2 bases and J 0 bases; nucleotides not matched to a gene: 7. Method: immunoSEQ multiplex PCR; TCRdb's copy keeps in-frame clones and lacks some. The sample contains tens of thousands of clones, around 80% of which appear only once. The clonotype comes from a human donor in a cohort sampled during active COVID-19. The V and J genes are TRBV6-5 and TRBJ2-7, with 7 nucleotides matching TRBD1. The specimen sequenced was peripheral blood. The CDR3, as DNA: TGTGCCAGCAGTTACAACCACAGGGGCTACTCCTACGAGCAGTACTTC. Translated, it gives CASSYNHRGYSYEQYF.